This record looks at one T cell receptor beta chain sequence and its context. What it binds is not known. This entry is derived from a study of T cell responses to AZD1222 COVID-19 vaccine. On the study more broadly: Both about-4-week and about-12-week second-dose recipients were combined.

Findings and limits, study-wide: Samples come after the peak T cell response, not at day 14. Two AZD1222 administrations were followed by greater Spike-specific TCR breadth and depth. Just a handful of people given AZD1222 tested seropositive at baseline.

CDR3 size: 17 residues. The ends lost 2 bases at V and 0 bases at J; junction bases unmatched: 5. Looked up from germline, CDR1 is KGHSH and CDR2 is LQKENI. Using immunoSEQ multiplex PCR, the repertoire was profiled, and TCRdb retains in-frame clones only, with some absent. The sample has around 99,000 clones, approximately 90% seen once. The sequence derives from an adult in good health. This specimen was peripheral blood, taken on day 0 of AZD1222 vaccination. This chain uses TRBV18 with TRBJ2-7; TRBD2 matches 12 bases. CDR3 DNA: TGTGCCAGCTCACCAATGAGACTAGCGGGGGCCTCCTACGAGCAGTACTTC. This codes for CASSPMRLAGASYEQYF.